This T cell receptor (beta chain) was profiled in a study of OX40 agonist ivuxolimab in advanced cancers. Study background: Hepatocellular carcinoma, melanoma, renal cell or head and neck cancer was diagnosed in the dose-escalation patients.

The CDR3 contains 15 residues. V shed 4 bases and J 2 bases; nucleotides not matched to a gene: 6. The V gene's germline CDR1 is LNHDA and CDR2 SQIVND (reference sequence). Using immunoSEQ multiplex PCR, the repertoire was profiled, and TCRdb retains in-frame clones only, with some absent. This sample has approximately 59,000 clones, with roughly 80% found just once. Prior autoimmune disease or systemic immunosuppression barred patients. This sequence was found in an adult with an advanced solid tumor such as melanoma, head and neck, liver or kidney cancer. This specimen was CD4+ or CD8+ T cells sorted from blood, taken in a trial of the OX40 agonist ivuxolimab. This rearrangement joins TRBV19 to TRBJ2-7; TRBD2 matches at 9 bases. The CDR3 DNA reads TGTGCCAGTAGTACCGTAGCGGGAGAAACCTACGAGCAGTACTTC. This translates into CASSTVAGETYEQYF.